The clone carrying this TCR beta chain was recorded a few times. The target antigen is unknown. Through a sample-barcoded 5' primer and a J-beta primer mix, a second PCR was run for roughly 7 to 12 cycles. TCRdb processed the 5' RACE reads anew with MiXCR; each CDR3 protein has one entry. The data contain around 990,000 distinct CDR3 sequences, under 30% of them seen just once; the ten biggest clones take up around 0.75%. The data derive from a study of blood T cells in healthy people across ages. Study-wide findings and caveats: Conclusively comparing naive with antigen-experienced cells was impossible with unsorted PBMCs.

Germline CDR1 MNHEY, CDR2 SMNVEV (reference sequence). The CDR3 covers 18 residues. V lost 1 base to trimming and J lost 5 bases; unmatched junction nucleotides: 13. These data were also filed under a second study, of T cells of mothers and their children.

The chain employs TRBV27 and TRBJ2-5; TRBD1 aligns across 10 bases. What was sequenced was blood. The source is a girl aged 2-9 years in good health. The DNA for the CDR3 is TGTGCCAGCAGTTTATATCCCCTAGGGACAGGGGAGGAGGAGACCCAGTACTTC. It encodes CASSLYPLGTGEEETQYF.